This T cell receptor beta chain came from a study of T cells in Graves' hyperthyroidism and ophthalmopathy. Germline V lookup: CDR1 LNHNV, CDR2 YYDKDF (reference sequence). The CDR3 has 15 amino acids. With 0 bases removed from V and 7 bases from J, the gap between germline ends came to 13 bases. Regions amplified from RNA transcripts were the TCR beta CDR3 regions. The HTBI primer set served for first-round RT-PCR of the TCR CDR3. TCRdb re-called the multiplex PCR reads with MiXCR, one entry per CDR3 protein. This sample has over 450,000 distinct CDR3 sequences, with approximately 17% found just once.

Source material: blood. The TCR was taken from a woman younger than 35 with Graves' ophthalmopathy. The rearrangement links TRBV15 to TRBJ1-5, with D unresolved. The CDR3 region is CATSRDKGSAQPQHF. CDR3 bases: TGTGCCACCAGCAGAGATAAAGGCTCGGCACAGCCCCAGCATTTT.